This entry lists 19 T cell receptor beta chains sequenced from one sample in a study of blood T cell repertoires in COVID-19. The method was immunoSEQ multiplex PCR; TCRdb's version includes in-frame clones alone and lacks a portion of them. Here the sample spans about 44,000 clones, around 87% being singletons. Sequencing used peripheral blood. The origin of the receptors is a woman aged 80 or over in a cohort sampled during active or convalescent COVID-19.

The V gene is TRBV7-9, the J gene TRBJ1-4, with 7 nucleotides matching TRBD1. CDR1 is SEHNR and CDR2 is FQNEAQ in the germline V gene (reference sequence). CDR3 size: 16 residues. Losses at the gene ends were 3 bases for V and 4 bases for J; bases not matched to a gene: 8. The CDR3 sequence: CASSFTPGQSNEKLFF. In DNA form, the CDR3 reads TGTGCCAGCAGCTTCACCCCGGGACAGAGTAATGAAAAACTGTTTTTT.

This clone has a handful of counts. This chain joins TRBV10-3 and TRBJ2-5, with 8 nucleotides matching TRBD1. There are 13 residues in the CDR3. The junction had 4 bases not matched to a gene; V was cut back by 6 bases and J by 4 bases. Germline V gene lookup returns CDR1 ENHRY and CDR2 SYGVKD. CDR3 protein: CAISRQGTETQYF. As DNA, the CDR3 is TGTGCCATCAGCCGACAGGGGACAGAGACCCAGTACTTC.

The chain combines TRBV5-1 with TRBJ2-7; TRBD1 agrees at 7 bases. The CDR3 runs 14 residues. Trimming removed 4 bases from V and 1 base from J; junction bases left unmatched: 5. From germline, CDR1 is SGHRS and CDR2 YFSETQ. The CDR3 sequence: CASSHGDSSYEQYF. In DNA form, the CDR3 reads TGCGCCAGCAGCCACGGGGACAGTTCCTACGAGCAGTACTTC.

This clone was seen a few times. The CDR3 bases are TGTGCCAGCAGCTTGGATCTGCAGCGGGGGGTATACGAGCAGTACTTC. This translates into CASSLDLQRGVYEQYF. The V call is TRBV5-4, the J call TRBJ2-7; 9 bases are a match to TRBD2. V was pared by 0 bases and J by 4 bases, with 8 bases of the junction left unmatched. The CDR3 runs to 16 residues. From germline, CDR1 is SGHNT and CDR2 YYREEE (reference sequence).

The chain carries TRBV6-2 or TRBV6-3 and TRBJ2-7; 7 nucleotides agree with TRBD1. V gave up 5 bases and J gave up 5 bases; unmatched junction bases: 9. Germline loops: CDR1 MNHEY, CDR2 SVGEGT. This CDR3 is 14 amino acids long. DNA of the CDR3: TGTGCCAGCAGTGGAAACAGGGGAACGGACGAGCAGTACTTC. It specifies CASSGNRGTDEQYF.

The chain has TRBV7-9 and TRBJ1-2; D unclear. Trimming shortened V by 1 base and J by 4 bases, and 13 bases separated the two germline ends. The length of the CDR3 is 15 residues. The germline gives CDR1 SEHNR, CDR2 FQNEAQ (reference sequence). The CDR3 nucleotides read TGTGCCAGCAGCTTAGGTGGCCCCCGAAGCTATGGCTACACCTTC. This encodes CASSLGGPRSYGYTF.

The chain recombines TRBV6-5 with TRBJ1-2; the D is unclear. The CDR3 loop spans 15 amino acids. Per germline, CDR1 MNHEY and CDR2 SVGAGI. Deletions cut 4 bases from V and 5 bases from J, with 17 bases between. CDR3 in amino acids: CASSSPRASGYGYTF. The CDR3 region has the DNA TGTGCCAGCAGTTCCCCCCGGGCCTCGGGGTATGGCTACACCTTC.

This chain links TRBV27 with TRBJ1-6; 7 bases fit TRBD1. Germline V gene sequence: CDR1 MNHEY, CDR2 SMNVEV (reference sequence). This CDR3 spans 16 amino acids. J gave up 7 bases and V 6 bases, and 12 bases lay outside the gene matches. For the CDR3, the DNA is TGTGCCAGCAGGGGGGACAGAGCATTAGTAAATTCACCCCTCCACTTT. Amino acid sequence: CASRGDRALVNSPLHF.

The chain carries TRBV19 and TRBJ2-4; 14 positions match TRBD2. Germline CDR1 and CDR2: LNHDA and SQIVND (reference sequence). The CDR3 is 15 residues long. V dropped 8 bases and J dropped 8; count of bases not matched to a gene: 8. CDR3 amino acids: CASGGTSGSIDIQYF. The CDR3 DNA reads TGTGCCAGTGGAGGGACTAGCGGGAGTATAGACATTCAGTACTTC.

The chain combines TRBV7-9 with TRBJ1-2; TRBD1 agrees at 8 bases. Germline V gene sequence: CDR1 SEHNR, CDR2 FQNEAQ (reference sequence). V shed 2 bases, J shed 5 bases, and the junction held 7 bases outside the gene matches. The CDR3 has 15 amino acids. Here the CDR3 DNA reads TGTGCCAGCAGCTTAAGCGGACAGGGAGTGTATGGCTACACCTTC. It yields the protein CASSLSGQGVYGYTF.

The V call is TRBV5-1, the J call TRBJ1-1; 7 positions agree with TRBD1. This CDR3 has 15 amino acids. V gave up 4 bases and J gave up 5 bases; unmatched junction bases: 11. CDR1 and CDR2 (germline): SGHRS, YFSETQ. CDR3 sequence (DNA): TGCGCCAGCAGCCGTGACACGACAGGGATTACTGAAGCTTTCTTT. This gives the protein CASSRDTTGITEAFF.

The chain carries TRBV24-1 and TRBJ2-3, with D possibly being TRBD1 (5 bases). The V gene lost 1 base and the J gene lost 8 bases, with 15 bases spanning the gap. CDR1 is KGHDR and CDR2 is SFDVKD in the germline V gene. CDR3 length: 15 amino acids. The CDR3 is CATSDFWQGGVTQYF. CDR3 bases: TGTGCCACCAGTGATTTTTGGCAGGGTGGAGTTACGCAGTATTTT.

The chain uses TRBV13 and TRBJ2-7, with TRBD2 matching over 12 bases. This CDR3 has 16 amino acids. Trimming took 4 bases from V and 5 from J; bases not matched to a gene: 9. CDR1 and CDR2 (germline): PRHDT, FYEKMQ (reference sequence). CDR3 nucleotides: TGTGCCAGCAGCTCCCCTCGACTAGCGGGGGCGGACGAGCAGTACTTC. It specifies CASSSPRLAGADEQYF.

This clone was seen only once. The rearrangement uses TRBV4-1 and TRBJ1-5; no firm D call. This CDR3 is 15 amino acids long. V was shortened by 3 bases and J by 6 bases, with 15 bases between the two germline ends. The germline V gene encodes CDR1 MGHRA and CDR2 YSYEKL. The CDR3 region is CASSQVKVRGQPQHF. Written as DNA, the CDR3 is TGCGCCAGCAGCCAGGTAAAAGTTAGAGGTCAGCCCCAGCATTTT.

The rearrangement uses TRBV5-4 and TRBJ2-1; D not resolved. CDR3 length equals 12 residues. Deletions cut 5 bases from V and 6 bases from J, with 9 bases between. Germline V CDR1 and CDR2: SGHNT, YYREEE (reference sequence). The CDR3 loop reads CASSYQRNEQFF. CDR3 nucleotide sequence: TGTGCCAGCAGTTATCAGCGCAATGAGCAGTTCTTC.

The chain has TRBV11-2 and TRBJ1-4; D might be TRBD1 (5 bases). Germline V gene data show CDR1 as SGHAT and CDR2 as FQNNGV. V was clipped by 4 bases and J by 7 bases, with 13 bases between them. The CDR3 has 14 residues. The CDR3 nucleotides are TGTGCCAGCAGCTGGGGGGGAGGGCGTGAAAAACTGTTTTTT. It specifies CASSWGGGREKLFF.

The V gene is TRBV5-1, the J gene TRBJ1-1; D gene ambiguous. V gave up 1 base and J gave up 1 base, with 5 bases separating them. CDR3 length equals 13 residues. Germline assignment: CDR1 SGHRS and CDR2 YFSETQ. CDR3 sequence reads: CASSLRGNTEAFF. As DNA, the CDR3 is TGCGCCAGCAGCTTGAGAGGGAACACTGAAGCTTTCTTT.

The rearrangement joins TRBV18 to TRBJ2-7; maybe TRBD1 (5 bases). The CDR3 spans 15 residues. Trimming cost V 3 bases and J 3 bases, with 15 bases left between them. Germline V gene lookup returns CDR1 KGHSH and CDR2 LQKENI. The CDR3 here is CASSPPARVGYEQYF. As DNA, the CDR3 is TGTGCCAGCTCACCCCCAGCCAGGGTAGGCTACGAGCAGTACTTC.

The rearrangement links TRBV7-9 to TRBJ1-2; 7 nucleotides line up with TRBD1. J lost 3 bases, V lost 5 bases, and 6 bases had no gene match. The CDR3 runs 14 residues. Germline V gene lookup returns CDR1 SEHNR and CDR2 FQNEAQ (reference sequence). The CDR3 coding sequence is TGTGCCAGCAGCCAGTGGGGGACAGACTATGGCTACACCTTC. Protein product: CASSQWGTDYGYTF.